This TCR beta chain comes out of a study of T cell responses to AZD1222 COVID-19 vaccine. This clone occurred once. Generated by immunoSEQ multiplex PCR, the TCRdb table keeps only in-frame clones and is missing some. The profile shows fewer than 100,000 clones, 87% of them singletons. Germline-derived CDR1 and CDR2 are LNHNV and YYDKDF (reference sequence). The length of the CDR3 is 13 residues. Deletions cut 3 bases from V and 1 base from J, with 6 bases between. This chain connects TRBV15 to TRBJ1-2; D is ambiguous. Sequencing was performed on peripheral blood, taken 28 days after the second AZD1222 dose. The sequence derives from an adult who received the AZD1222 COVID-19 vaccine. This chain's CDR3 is CATSRGDNYGYTF. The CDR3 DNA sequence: TGTGCCACCAGCAGGGGAGATAACTATGGCTACACCTTC.